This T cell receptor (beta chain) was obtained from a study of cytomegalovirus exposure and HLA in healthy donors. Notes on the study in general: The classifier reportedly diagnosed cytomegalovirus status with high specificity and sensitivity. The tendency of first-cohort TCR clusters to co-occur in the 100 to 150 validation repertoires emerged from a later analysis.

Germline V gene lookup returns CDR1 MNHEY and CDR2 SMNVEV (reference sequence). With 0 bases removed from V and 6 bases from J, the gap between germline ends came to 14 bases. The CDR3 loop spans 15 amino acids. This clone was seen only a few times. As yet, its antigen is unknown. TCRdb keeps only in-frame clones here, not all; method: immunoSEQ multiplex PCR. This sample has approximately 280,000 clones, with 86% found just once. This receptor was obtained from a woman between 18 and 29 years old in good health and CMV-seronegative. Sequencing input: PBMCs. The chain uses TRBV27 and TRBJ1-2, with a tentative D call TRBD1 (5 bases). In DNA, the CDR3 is TGTGCCAGCAGTTTATCTTGGACGGAGGGACATGGCTACACCTTC. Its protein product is CASSLSWTEGHGYTF.